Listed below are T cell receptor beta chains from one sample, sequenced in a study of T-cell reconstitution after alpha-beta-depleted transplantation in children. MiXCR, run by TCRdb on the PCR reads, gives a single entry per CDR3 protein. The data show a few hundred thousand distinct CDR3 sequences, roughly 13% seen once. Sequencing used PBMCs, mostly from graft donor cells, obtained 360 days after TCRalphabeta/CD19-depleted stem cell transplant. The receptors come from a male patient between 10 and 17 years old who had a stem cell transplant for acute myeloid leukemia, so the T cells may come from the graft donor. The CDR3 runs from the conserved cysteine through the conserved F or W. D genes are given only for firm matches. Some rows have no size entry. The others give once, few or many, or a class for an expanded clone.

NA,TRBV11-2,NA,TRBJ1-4,TGTGCCAGCAGCCTATACCTACAGGGCTTGGGGGAAAAACTGTTTTTT,CASSLYLQGLGEKLFF
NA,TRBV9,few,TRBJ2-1,TGTGCCAGCAGCGTAGGGGTGACAGGCTACAATGAGCAGTTCTTC,CASSVGVTGYNEQFF
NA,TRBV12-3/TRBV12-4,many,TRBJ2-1,TGTGCCAGCAGCCATCCGAGCTCCTACAATGAGCAGTTCTTC,CASSHPSSYNEQFF
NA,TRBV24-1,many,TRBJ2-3,TGTGCCACCAGCAAAAGGTTTGGGGAATTCGATACGCAGTATTTT,CATSKRFGEFDTQYF
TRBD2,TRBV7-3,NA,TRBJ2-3,TGTGCCAGCAGCCCCTCCTTTACTAGCGGGGGATCGTATACGCAGTATTTT,CASSPSFTSGGSYTQYF
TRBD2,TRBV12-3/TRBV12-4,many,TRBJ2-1,TGTGCCAGCAGTTTAAGGGGCGGGAGCCCCCTCGAGCAGTTCTTC,CASSLRGGSPLEQFF
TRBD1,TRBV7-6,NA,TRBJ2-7,TGTGCCAGCAGCTCACCAGGGACAGGCAATACCTACGAGCAGTACTTC,CASSSPGTGNTYEQYF
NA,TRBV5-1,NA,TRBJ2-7,TGCGCCAGCAGCTTGGGAGCTGTTCCCCCCTACGAGCAGTACTTC,CASSLGAVPPYEQYF
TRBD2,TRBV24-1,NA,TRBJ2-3,TGTGCCACCAGTGATGCCCTGGGACTAGCCTTCACAGATACGCAGTATTTT,CATSDALGLAFTDTQYF
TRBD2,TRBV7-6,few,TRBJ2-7,TGTGCCAGCAGCTTAGACGAGCGGGAGCTGGGCGAGCAGTACTTC,CASSLDERELGEQYF
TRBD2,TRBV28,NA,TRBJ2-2,TGTGCCAGCAGTTCCCGACTAGCTCCCGGGGAGCTGTTTTTT,CASSSRLAPGELFF
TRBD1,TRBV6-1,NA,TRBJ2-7,TGTGCCAGCAGTCAAGGACAGGGGGCTGGGGAGCAGTACTTC,CASSQGQGAGEQYF
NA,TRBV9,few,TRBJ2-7,TGTGCCAGCAGCGTAGGTTTGGGGAGCGGTGTCTCCTACGAGCAGTACTTC,CASSVGLGSGVSYEQYF
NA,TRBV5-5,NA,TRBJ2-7,TGTGCCAGCAGCTTGGTTCGGGGGCTGAACGAGCAGTACTTC,CASSLVRGLNEQYF
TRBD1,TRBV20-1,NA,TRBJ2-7,TGCTGTGCTATGGACAGGGGGGTAGCCTACGAGCAGTACTTC,CCAMDRGVAYEQYF
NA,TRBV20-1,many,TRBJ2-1,TGCAGTGCTAGAGGAGGGGACGATTTGTTCTTC,CSARGGDDLFF
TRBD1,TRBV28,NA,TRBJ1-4,TGTGCCAGCAGTCCCCCCTGGACAGGCCTTAATGAAAAACTGTTTTTT,CASSPPWTGLNEKLFF
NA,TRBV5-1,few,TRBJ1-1,TGCGCCAGCAGCTTAGGGGGGGTGGACACTGAAGCTTTCTTT,CASSLGGVDTEAFF
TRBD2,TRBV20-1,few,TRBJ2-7,TGCAGTGCTAGAAACCCAGCGGGGGCCTTCGGGGAGCAGTACTTC,CSARNPAGAFGEQYF
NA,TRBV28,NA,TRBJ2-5,TGTGCCAGCATCGGAGGGGGCGCGGAAGAGACCCAGTACTTC,CASIGGGAEETQYF
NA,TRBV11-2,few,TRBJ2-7,TGTGCCAGCAGCTTAGCTAGTCCCGGGGAGCAGTACTTC,CASSLASPGEQYF
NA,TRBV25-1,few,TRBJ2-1,TGTGCCAGCAGTGACAATCAGTACAATGAGCAGTTCTTC,CASSDNQYNEQFF
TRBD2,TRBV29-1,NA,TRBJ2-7,TGCAGCGTTGGCGGGGGAAGAGCGGGGTACGAGCAGTACTTC,CSVGGGRAGYEQYF
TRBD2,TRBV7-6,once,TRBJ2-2,TGTGCCAGCAGCTTGACTAGCGGGATGACAAGTGGCACCGGGGAGCTGTTTTTT,CASSLTSGMTSGTGELFF
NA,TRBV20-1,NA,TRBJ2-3,TGCAGTGCCCCCTGGACCGACCGTAGCACAGATACGCAGTATTTT,CSAPWTDRSTDTQYF
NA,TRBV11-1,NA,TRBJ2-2,TGTGCCAGCAGCTTAGTGCCCCCCGTTGCGTATTGCGAGAACACCGGGGAGCTGTTTTTT,CASSLVPPVAYCENTGELFF
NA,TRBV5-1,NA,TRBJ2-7,TGCGCCAGCAGCTCCTCCCAGGGTTTCGACGAGCAGTACTTC,CASSSSQGFDEQYF
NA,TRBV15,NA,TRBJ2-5,TGTGCCACCAGCGAAGGGGGGGGCTCGGAGACCCAGTACTTC,CATSEGGGSETQYF
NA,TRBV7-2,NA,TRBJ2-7,TGTGCCAGCAGCTTAGAACAAGTACTGGACGGGTACGAGCAGTACTTC,CASSLEQVLDGYEQYF
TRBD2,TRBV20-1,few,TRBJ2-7,TGCAGTGCCCCCGGGACTAGCGTCTCCTACGAGCAGTACTTC,CSAPGTSVSYEQYF
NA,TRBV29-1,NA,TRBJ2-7,TGCAGCGCTGAGGGAGCGGCGAGGGGGACCTACGAGCAGTACTTC,CSAEGAARGTYEQYF
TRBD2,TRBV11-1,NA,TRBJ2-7,TGTGCCAGCAGCTTAAGTCGGCGGGAGACGTCATACGAGCAGTACTTC,CASSLSRRETSYEQYF
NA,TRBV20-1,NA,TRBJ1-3,TGCAGTGGCGCTAAGTCTGCGACTGGAAACACCATATATTTT,CSGAKSATGNTIYF
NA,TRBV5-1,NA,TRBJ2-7,TGCGCCAGCAGCTTGGCGTGGGCCTCCTCCTACGAGCAGTACTTC,CASSLAWASSYEQYF
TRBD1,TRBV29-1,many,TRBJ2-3,TGCAGCGTTGAAAGGGGGCTAAGGGCTGATACGCAGTATTTT,CSVERGLRADTQYF
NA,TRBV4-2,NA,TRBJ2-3,TGTGCCAGCAGCCGCGAAAGGGCGCCGGCCACAGATACGCAGTATTTT,CASSRERAPATDTQYF
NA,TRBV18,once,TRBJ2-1,TGTGCCAGCTCACCACCAGTAATTTCAGGGAGCTCATACAATGAGCAGTTCTTC,CASSPPVISGSSYNEQFF
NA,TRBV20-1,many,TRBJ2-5,TGCAGTGCTAGTTTGGACGCTCATTTAGAGACCCAGTACTTC,CSASLDAHLETQYF
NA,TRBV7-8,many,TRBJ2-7,TGTGCCAGCAGCTTAGTTTTCGAACCCCAGTACTTC,CASSLVFEPQYF
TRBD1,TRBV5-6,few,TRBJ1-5,TGTGCCAGCAGCTGGAGGATGGACAGGGGAAGGGAGCCCCAGCATTTT,CASSWRMDRGREPQHF
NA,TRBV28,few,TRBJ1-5,TGTGCCAGCATTCCTCGAAGGGGAAATCAGCCCCAGCATTTT,CASIPRRGNQPQHF
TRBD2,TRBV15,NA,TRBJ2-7,TGTGCCACCAGCAGAGATCATCGCCTAGCGGGAACCTACGAGCAGTACTTC,CATSRDHRLAGTYEQYF